The clone carrying this TCR beta chain was counted ten times or more. Its target is not known. V dropped 3 bases and J dropped 9; count of bases not matched to a gene: 8. CDR3 length equals 17 residues. CDR1 and CDR2 from the germline V gene are LGHDT and YNNKEL (reference sequence). The sample comes from a study of T-cell reconstitution after alpha-beta-depleted transplantation in children. TCRbeta library construction was performed incorporating unique molecular identifiers. TCRdb re-derived calls from the PCR reads in MiXCR, one entry per CDR3 protein. The repertoire holds approximately 170,000 distinct CDR3 sequences, with more than 9.5% as singletons. Findings of the study overall: One year after transplant, T-cell counts and diversity came mostly from newly produced T cells. Diversity of TCRbeta at day 60 was high in some patients, arising from surviving recipient T cells and thymic progenitors.

Sequenced here: PBMCs, sampled before TCRalphabeta/CD19-depleted stem cell transplant. This rearrangement joins TRBV3-1 to TRBJ2-1; TRBD2 matches at 16 bases. This sequence originates from a boy aged 2 to 9 with acute myeloid leukemia, due to receive a stem cell transplant. CDR3 amino acids: CASSHGTSGRAAGEQFF. The CDR3 DNA reads TGTGCCAGCAGCCACGGGACTAGCGGGAGGGCCGCTGGTGAGCAGTTCTTC.